These 4 T cell receptor beta chains share one sample of origin, sequenced in a study of cytomegalovirus exposure and HLA in healthy donors (dated by TCRdb to the late 2010s). The library came from the immunoSEQ multiplex PCR assay. TCRdb retrieved this table from immuneACCESS and kept in-frame rearrangements only. Not all clones are present; in checked studies, unresolved V genes account for under half, and no reason is known for the remainder. Counted in this sample were 97,000 or so clones; about 90% of them appeared once. Around 6.3% of the sample is in the top ten clones. Sequenced sample: PBMCs. These receptors were taken from a young man in good health and CMV-seropositive.

The CDR3: CSFTPRRLASDTQYF. The CDR3 coding sequence is TGCAGCTTCACCCCCCGGAGACTAGCTTCAGATACGCAGTATTTT. The V and J genes are TRBV29-1 and TRBJ2-3, with TRBD2 identical over 7 bases. This CDR3 contains 15 residues. Germline CDR1 reads SQVTM; CDR2 reads ANQGSEA. The V and J ends lost 8 bases and 4 bases, in that order; junction bases with no gene match: 15.

V is TRBV6-6 and J is TRBJ2-7, with TRBD2 identical over 15 bases. Germline values: CDR1 MNHNY, CDR2 SVGAGI (reference sequence). V was pared by 6 bases and J by 4 bases, with 4 bases of the junction left unmatched. The CDR3 is made up of 15 amino acids. The CDR3 protein is CASRQGLAGGYEQYF. The CDR3 DNA is TGTGCCAGCAGACAGGGACTAGCGGGAGGTTACGAGCAGTACTTC.

The genes are TRBV19 and TRBJ1-2; 11 nucleotides align to TRBD1. V dropped 3 bases and J dropped 8; count of bases not matched to a gene: 5. The CDR3 runs to 14 residues. The germline V gene encodes CDR1 LNHDA and CDR2 SQIVND (reference sequence). CDR3 loop: CASSIGQGARGYTF. CDR3 in DNA: TGTGCCAGTAGTATCGGACAGGGGGCAAGAGGCTACACCTTC. The whole variable domain, remainder taken from reference TRBV19 and TRBJ1-2, is DGGITQSPKYLFRKEGQNVTLSCEQNLNHDAMYWYRQDPGQGLRLIYYSQIVNDFQKGDIAEGYSVSREKKESFPLTVTSAQKNPTAFYLCASSIGQGARGYTFGSGTRLTVV.

This clone was found once. The rearrangement uses TRBV7-2 and TRBJ2-5; 9 bases are a match to TRBD2. The CDR3 runs to 16 residues. Trimming at V came to 2 bases and at J to 4 bases, leaving 8 bases not matched to a gene. Germline CDR1 is SGHTA and CDR2 is FQGNSA. The CDR3 spells CASSLNVRGGAETQYF. The CDR3, as DNA: TGTGCCAGCAGCTTAAACGTGCGGGGGGGGGCAGAGACCCAGTACTTC. Full variable domain (outside the CDR3, taken from reference TRBV7-2 and TRBJ2-5): GAGVSQSPSNKVTEKGKDVELRCDPISGHTALYWYRQSLGQGLEFLIYFQGNSAPDKSGLPSDRFSAERTGGSVSTLTIQRTQQEDSAVYLCASSLNVRGGAETQYFGPGTRLLVL.